The 30 T cell receptor beta chains below come from one sample, sequenced in a study of T cell changes during pregnancy in multiple sclerosis. The table came from immunoSEQ multiplex PCR; TCRdb's copy has only in-frame clones and leaves some out. The table records roughly 23,000 clones, 75% to 95% of them present only once. This specimen was CD4+ T cells from peripheral blood mononuclear cells, taken in the third trimester of pregnancy. Receptors were obtained from a female donor in good health, enrolled as a control in a pregnancy study.

J is TRBJ1-1 and V is TRBV11-2, with D possibly TRBD1 on 6 matching bases. Trimming shortened V by 4 bases and J by 6 bases, and 18 bases separated the two germline ends. This CDR3 is 15 amino acids long. The germline CDR1 and CDR2 sequences are SGHAT and FQNNGV. CDR3 nucleotide sequence: TGTGCCAGCAGCTACAGGACAGCGGGAAGGGCTGAAGCTTTCTTT. It translates to CASSYRTAGRAEAFF.

V gene TRBV4-3 combines with J gene TRBJ2-2, with TRBD1 identical over 10 bases. Unmatched junction bases numbered 6, after V lost 3 bases and J lost 5 bases. The CDR3 runs to 16 residues. Per the germline V gene, CDR1 is LGHNA and CDR2 is YSLEER. The CDR3 DNA sequence: TGCGCCAGCAGCCACCCAGGACAGGGGGGGACCGGGGAGCTGTTTTTT. It translates to CASSHPGQGGTGELFF.

This sequence joins TRBV28 and TRBJ2-7; 9 bases line up with TRBD2. CDR1 is MDHEN and CDR2 is SYDVKM in the germline V gene. The CDR3 loop spans 15 amino acids. V gave up 2 bases and J gave up 4 bases; unmatched junction bases: 6. The CDR3 sequence is CASSLDSGRWYEQYF. CDR3 nucleotides: TGTGCCAGCAGTTTAGATAGCGGGAGATGGTACGAGCAGTACTTC.

The chain carries TRBV29-1 and TRBJ1-1; 9 bases are a match to TRBD1. With 1 base clipped from V and 7 bases from J, the junction kept 10 bases outside the gene matches. The CDR3 consists of 15 residues. From germline, CDR1 is SQVTM and CDR2 ANQGSEA. The CDR3 bases are TGCAGCGTTGAAGCGTCTGGACAGGGGTTAGGTGAAGCTTTCTTT. Its translation is CSVEASGQGLGEAFF.

J is TRBJ2-1 and V is TRBV5-4; 14 bases are shared with TRBD2. CDR1 and CDR2 (germline): SGHNT, YYREEE (reference sequence). V dropped 1 base and J dropped 1; count of bases not matched to a gene: 10. There are 20 residues in the CDR3. CDR3 residues: CASSLRSGLAGVRSYNEQFF. The CDR3 region has the DNA TGTGCCAGCAGCTTGAGGTCGGGACTAGCGGGAGTACGGTCCTACAATGAGCAGTTCTTC.

The chain uses TRBV19 and TRBJ2-1, with no clear D. The ends were cut back, 9 bases at V and 0 bases at J, with 9 bases in the middle. Germline V gene lookup returns CDR1 LNHDA and CDR2 SQIVND (reference sequence). The CDR3 has 13 amino acids. In DNA form, the CDR3 reads TGTGCCAGCCGCGAAAGCTCCTACAATGAGCAGTTCTTC. Protein: CASRESSYNEQFF.

This chain uses TRBV5-4 with TRBJ2-7; 7 positions agree with TRBD1. The CDR3 has 15 residues. J gave up 0 bases and V 3 bases, and 6 bases lay outside the gene matches. The V gene's germline CDR1 is SGHNT and CDR2 YYREEE (reference sequence). CDR3 residues: CASSYGQALSYEQYF. In DNA, the CDR3 is TGTGCCAGCAGCTATGGACAGGCCCTCTCCTACGAGCAGTACTTC.

The chain joins TRBV11-2 to TRBJ2-5; 11 bases are shared with TRBD2. CDR1 SGHAT and CDR2 FQNNGV come from the germline V gene. This CDR3 is built from 19 residues. The trim removed 2 bases at V and 4 bases at J, leaving 15 bases unmatched. The CDR3 here is CASSLWGRGTSGGPETQYF. CDR3 sequence (DNA): TGTGCCAGCAGCTTATGGGGAAGGGGGACTAGCGGAGGCCCAGAGACCCAGTACTTC.

The chain carries TRBV9 and TRBJ2-1, with a weak D call TRBD2 (6 bases). Between the trimmed V and J ends, which lost 6 bases and 2 bases, there was a span of 18 bases. This CDR3 region has 16 residues. Germline-derived CDR1 and CDR2 are SGDLS and YYNGEE. The CDR3 DNA reads TGTGCCAGCACGTCGAGTGGGGGAGGCCCCTACAATGAGCAGTTCTTC. Its translation is CASTSSGGGPYNEQFF.

The chain joins TRBV6-4 to TRBJ2-1, with 10 bases identical to TRBD2. The ends lost 0 bases at V and 6 bases at J; junction bases unmatched: 2. Per germline, CDR1 MRHNA and CDR2 SNTAGT. CDR3 length: 15 amino acids. CDR3 DNA sequence: TGTGCCAGCAGTGACTCGAGCGGGGGGGCCAATGAGCAGTTCTTC. The encoded protein is CASSDSSGGANEQFF.

The chain combines TRBV7-9 with TRBJ2-4; D possibly corresponds to TRBD1 (6 bases). Trimming took off 6 bases at V and 0 bases at J, with 21 bases between the two ends. The germline V gene has CDR1 SEHNR and CDR2 FQNEAQ (reference sequence). The CDR3 sequence is 18 residues long. The CDR3 region is CASSWGQLGDLAKNIQYF. CDR3 sequence (DNA): TGTGCCAGCAGTTGGGGGCAGCTCGGGGATCTAGCCAAAAACATTCAGTACTTC.

V usage is TRBV11-1 and J usage is TRBJ1-1; D is unresolved. CDR3 length equals 13 residues. Trimming took 5 bases from V and 5 from J, leaving 12 bases between them. Looked up from germline, CDR1 is SGHAT and CDR2 is FQDESV (reference sequence). The DNA for the CDR3 is TGTGCCAGCAGCACCCGACGGGGTACTGAAGCTTTCTTT. Amino acids: CASSTRRGTEAFF.

The chain uses TRBV6-5 and TRBJ1-5, with a possible D match to TRBD1 (5 bases). The CDR3 covers 15 residues. V was clipped by 0 bases and J by 8 bases, with 14 bases between them. Germline V gives CDR1 MNHEY, CDR2 SVGAGI. Here the CDR3 DNA reads TGTGCCAGCAGTTACTCGATGACAGTAAGCGAGCCCCAGCATTTT. Protein product: CASSYSMTVSEPQHF.

The rearrangement links TRBV7-2 to TRBJ2-7; TRBD1 is a possible D gene (6 bases). Trimming took off 5 bases at V and 3 bases at J, with 14 bases between the two ends. Per the germline V gene, CDR1 is SGHTA and CDR2 is FQGNSA. The CDR3 is 14 residues long. The CDR3 spells CASSESPGDYEQYF. CDR3 nucleotide sequence: TGTGCCAGCAGCGAAAGTCCAGGGGACTACGAGCAGTACTTC.

The chain recombines TRBV5-5 with TRBJ2-7, with 10 bases lining up with TRBD2. In germline, CDR1 is SGHKS, CDR2 YYEKEE (reference sequence). V lost 2 bases and J lost 1; bases outside the gene matches: 3. This CDR3 has 15 residues. The CDR3 protein is CASSLLAGRSYEQYF. The CDR3 DNA sequence: TGTGCCAGCAGCTTACTAGCGGGGCGATCCTACGAGCAGTACTTC.

With respect to this clone: The same CDR3 arises from other DNA sequences in this sample as well. V usage is TRBV4-1 and J usage is TRBJ1-1; D is uncertain. V was cut by 6 bases and J by 1 base, with 15 bases left in between. Per the germline V gene, CDR1 is MGHRA and CDR2 is YSYEKL. The CDR3 is 15 residues long. This CDR3 is CASSQEGLANTEAFF. As DNA, the CDR3 is TGCGCCAGCAGTCAGGAAGGACTGGCGAACACTGAAGCTTTCTTT.

This clone was seen just once. The chain is built from TRBV4-3 and TRBJ2-7, with TRBD2 identical over 7 bases. Per the germline V gene, CDR1 is LGHNA and CDR2 is YSLEER. The CDR3 runs 15 residues. J gave up 3 bases and V 4 bases, and 9 bases lay outside the gene matches. Here the CDR3 DNA reads TGCGCCAGCAGCCGATATGCGGCGGGGGACTACGAGCAGTACTTC. Its translation: CASSRYAAGDYEQYF.

This CDR3 reads CASRRGRGEQFF. As DNA, the CDR3 is TGCGCCAGCAGGCGCGGGAGGGGTGAGCAGTTCTTC. The genes are TRBV4-1 and TRBJ2-1; 9 bases map to TRBD2. Germline V gene data show CDR1 as MGHRA and CDR2 as YSYEKL. Germline trimming cut 6 bases from V and 9 bases from J; bases unmatched to any gene: 3. This CDR3 has 12 amino acids.

This clone was detected only once. CDR3 protein: CASGLALGDRFYSGANVLTF. The CDR3 coding sequence is TGTGCTAGTGGTTTGGCACTAGGGGACAGATTCTACTCTGGGGCCAACGTCCTGACTTTC. The chain is built from TRBV12-5 and TRBJ2-6; 7 bases are a match to TRBD1. The CDR3 runs 20 residues. Germline-derived CDR1 and CDR2 are LGHNT and FRNRAP. Trimming took 1 base from V and 0 from J; bases not matched to a gene: 12.

The V gene is TRBV14, the J gene TRBJ1-5; tentative D call: TRBD1 (5 bases). Germline-derived CDR1 and CDR2 are SGHDN and FVKESK. This CDR3 spans 15 amino acids. The V and J ends lost 1 base and 0 bases respectively, with 7 bases between them. The CDR3: CASSQGGYSNQPQHF. The CDR3 DNA follows: TGTGCCAGCAGCCAAGGGGGCTATAGCAATCAGCCCCAGCATTTT.

The J gene is TRBJ1-3, the V gene TRBV14; D gene unclear. The V end lost 1 base, the J end lost 1 base, and 5 bases lay between the germline ends. CDR1 is SGHDN, CDR2 FVKESK, per germline. This CDR3 is built from 14 residues. The CDR3 protein is CASSQGVSGNTIYF. As DNA, the CDR3 is TGTGCCAGCAGCCAAGGAGTTTCTGGAAACACCATATATTTT.

The V gene is TRBV7-9, the J gene TRBJ1-6; 9 positions match TRBD1. V shed 5 bases and J 6 bases; nucleotides not matched to a gene: 5. Germline loops: CDR1 SEHNR, CDR2 FQNEAQ (reference sequence). This CDR3 comprises 15 residues. The CDR3: CASSRGDRANSPLHF. CDR3 coding DNA: TGTGCCAGCAGCCGAGGGGACAGGGCTAATTCACCCCTCCACTTT. The full variable domain, its missing parts supplied by reference TRBV7-9 and TRBJ1-6, is DTGVSQNPRHKITKRGQNVTFRCDPISEHNRLYWYRQTLGQGPEFLTYFQNEAQLEKSRLLSDRFSAERPKGSFSTLEIQRTEQGDSAMYLCASSRGDRANSPLHFGNGTRLTVT.

The J gene is TRBJ1-3, the V gene TRBV5-1, with TRBD1 matching over 10 bases. In germline, CDR1 is SGHRS, CDR2 YFSETQ. The V segment lost 3 bases and the J segment 8 bases; nucleotides outside the gene matches: 8. The CDR3 length is 15 residues. CDR3 in amino acids: CASSSSTGGLDTIYF. CDR3 sequence (DNA): TGCGCCAGCAGCTCGTCGACAGGGGGCTTAGACACCATATATTTT.

V and J are TRBV9 and TRBJ1-1; D gene ambiguous. Trimming removed 2 bases from V and 3 bases from J, with 17 bases in between. Germline CDR1 is SGDLS and CDR2 is YYNGEE. The CDR3 contains 16 residues. CDR3 in DNA: TGTGCCAGCAGCGTCCACCCCGGCGGTACACACACTGAAGCTTTCTTT. Translated: CASSVHPGGTHTEAFF.

The V and J genes are TRBV7-2 and TRBJ2-6, with 7 bases aligning to TRBD1. The CDR3 is made up of 18 amino acids. J was trimmed by 0 bases and V by 5 bases; bases with no gene match: 10. Germline V gene data show CDR1 as SGHTA and CDR2 as FQGNSA. This chain's CDR3 is CASSPFRQGSSGANVLTF. DNA for the CDR3: TGTGCCAGCAGCCCGTTCAGACAGGGTAGCTCTGGGGCCAACGTCCTGACTTTC.

This chain uses TRBV30 with TRBJ2-3; 11 bases agree with TRBD2. The CDR3 spans 16 residues. J lost 5 bases, V lost 1 base, and 8 bases had no gene match. CDR1 is GTSNPN and CDR2 is SVGIG in the germline V gene (reference sequence). CDR3 sequence: CAWSGTSGRGVDTQYF. In DNA, the CDR3 is TGTGCCTGGAGTGGTACTAGCGGGAGAGGTGTAGATACGCAGTATTTT.

This chain links TRBV18 with TRBJ2-6, with D maybe TRBD2 (7 bases). This CDR3 contains 17 residues. CDR1 is KGHSH and CDR2 is LQKENI in the germline V gene. Trimming removed 3 bases from V and 1 base from J, with 13 bases in between. This chain's CDR3 is CASSPPGRGSGANVLTF. The CDR3 DNA reads as TGTGCCAGCTCACCCCCGGGGAGGGGGTCTGGGGCCAACGTCCTGACTTTC.

The rearrangement joins TRBV9 to TRBJ2-1; D might be TRBD1 (6 bases). Germline V lookup: CDR1 SGDLS, CDR2 YYNGEE. This CDR3 has 16 residues. Trimming stripped 1 base from V and 8 bases from J, with 19 bases between. CDR3 amino acids: CASSVHRAGRGDEQFF. In DNA, the CDR3 is TGTGCCAGCAGCGTACACAGGGCCGGTAGAGGTGATGAGCAGTTCTTC.

This rearrangement joins TRBV5-1 to TRBJ2-2, with D possibly being TRBD2 (5 bases). V was trimmed by 6 bases and J by 0 bases, leaving 6 bases between them. The CDR3 is made up of 13 amino acids. CDR1 and CDR2 from the germline V gene are SGHRS and YFSETQ. The CDR3 spells CASNSANTGELFF. CDR3 nucleotide sequence: TGCGCCAGCAATAGCGCGAACACCGGGGAGCTGTTTTTT.

This chain joins TRBV7-6 and TRBJ2-3, with D tentatively TRBD2 (5 bases). The CDR3 is 14 amino acids. Trimming took off 1 base at V and 2 bases at J, with 7 bases between the two ends. CDR1 is SGHVS and CDR2 is FNYEAQ in the germline V gene. CDR3 region: CASSLGAATDTQYF. In DNA, the CDR3 is TGTGCCAGCAGCTTAGGAGCGGCCACAGATACGCAGTATTTT.